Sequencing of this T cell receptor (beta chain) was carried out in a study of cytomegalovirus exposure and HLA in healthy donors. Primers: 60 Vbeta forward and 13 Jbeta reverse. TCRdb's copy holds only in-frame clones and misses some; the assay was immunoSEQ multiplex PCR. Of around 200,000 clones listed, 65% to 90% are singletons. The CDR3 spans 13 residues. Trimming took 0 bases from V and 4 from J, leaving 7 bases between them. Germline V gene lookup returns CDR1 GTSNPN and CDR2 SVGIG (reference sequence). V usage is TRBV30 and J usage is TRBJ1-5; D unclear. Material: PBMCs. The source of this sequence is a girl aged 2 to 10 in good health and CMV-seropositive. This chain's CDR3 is CAWSVSGNQPQHF. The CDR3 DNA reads TGTGCCTGGAGTGTTTCGGGGAATCAGCCCCAGCATTTT. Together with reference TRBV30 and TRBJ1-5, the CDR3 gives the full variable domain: SQTIHQWPATLVQPVGSPLSLECTVEGTSNPNLYWYRQAAGRGLQLLFYSVGIGQISSEVPQNLSASRPQDRQFILSSKKLLLSDSGFYLCAWSVSGNQPQHFGDGTRLSIL.